This T cell receptor beta chain comes out of a study of CD8+ T cells in alopecia areata. This clone occurred a few times. Reverse transcription of extracted RNA yielded cDNA, which provided the sequencing template. TCRdb keeps only in-frame clones here, not all; method: immunoSEQ multiplex PCR. The data show 100,000 to 150,000 clones, roughly 50% seen once. The CDR3 covers 16 residues. Germline CDR1 is GTSNPN and CDR2 is SVGIG (reference sequence). Germline trimming cut 8 bases from V and 3 bases from J; bases unmatched to any gene: 12. The V gene is TRBV30, the J gene TRBJ2-1; 11 bases match TRBD2. This receptor was obtained from a human donor with alopecia areata. Sequencing was carried out using NKG2D-low CD8+ T cells sorted from blood. CDR3 sequence: CAAIQGGLADYNEQFF. Written as DNA, the CDR3 is TGTGCCGCAATCCAAGGGGGACTAGCGGACTACAATGAGCAGTTCTTC.